The 20 T cell receptor beta chains given below trace back to one sample, sequenced in a study of blood T cell repertoires in COVID-19. The protocol was immunoSEQ multiplex PCR, while the TCRdb copy is restricted to in-frame clones and leaves out a portion. The sample lists some 130,000 clones; 60% to 75% were seen once. The specimen sequenced was peripheral blood. The source is a woman in her sixties or seventies with acute or convalescent COVID-19.

The chain is built from TRBV19 and TRBJ2-1, with D tentatively TRBD2 (7 bases). CDR1 and CDR2 from the germline V gene are LNHDA and SQIVND (reference sequence). Trimming left V 5 bases short and J 9 bases short, with 17 bases between. This CDR3 contains 14 residues. CDR3 in amino acids: CASSFPGGSGEQFF. As DNA, the CDR3 is TGTGCCAGTAGTTTCCCGGGGGGCTCCGGTGAGCAGTTCTTC.

This sequence joins TRBV19 and TRBJ2-2, with 11 bases matching TRBD2. CDR3 length: 18 amino acids. The ends lost 3 bases at V and 7 bases at J; junction bases unmatched: 13. Germline values: CDR1 LNHDA, CDR2 SQIVND (reference sequence). This CDR3 reads CASSMDTPSGGLFGELFF. DNA of the CDR3: TGTGCCAGTAGTATGGATACCCCTAGCGGGGGGCTTTTCGGGGAGCTGTTTTTT.

This clone is a singleton in its sample. The rearrangement joins TRBV5-1 to TRBJ2-3; 8 positions match TRBD2. The V gene end was trimmed by 4 bases and the J gene end by 6 bases; junction bases not matched to a gene: 7. The CDR3 runs 14 residues. From germline, CDR1 is SGHRS and CDR2 YFSETQ. The CDR3 nucleotides are TGCGCCAGCAGCGGGTCGGGAGGGCCGGATACGCAGTATTTT. It encodes CASSGSGGPDTQYF.

The chain joins TRBV28 to TRBJ2-5, with TRBD2 matching 9 bases. V was pared by 6 bases and J by 5 bases, with 7 bases of the junction left unmatched. The germline V gene has CDR1 MDHEN and CDR2 SYDVKM. This CDR3 is 14 amino acids long. The CDR3 region is CASRQIAGEETQYF. The CDR3 coding sequence is TGTGCCAGCAGGCAGATAGCGGGGGAGGAGACCCAGTACTTC.

This clone was observed a few times. The rearrangement uses TRBV19 and TRBJ1-2; TRBD1 matches at 10 bases. The CDR3 consists of 16 residues. Germline CDR1 LNHDA, CDR2 SQIVND (reference sequence). Trimming took 0 bases from V and 6 from J; bases not matched to a gene: 7. CDR3 region: CASSIDLWGTGDGYTF. In DNA form, the CDR3 reads TGTGCCAGTAGTATAGATCTATGGGGGACAGGGGATGGCTACACCTTC.

This clone was seen only a few times. CDR3 loop: CAWQDRHGYTF. CDR3 in DNA: TGTGCCTGGCAGGATAGGCATGGCTACACCTTC. This chain joins TRBV30 and TRBJ1-2; no firm D call. Germline CDR1 is GTSNPN and CDR2 is SVGIG (reference sequence). The CDR3 length is 11 residues. V was pared by 5 bases and J by 6 bases, with 10 bases between.

The CDR3 coding sequence is TGTGCCAGCACCAAAAGAGGATACACTGAAGCTTTCTTT. Its translation: CASTKRGYTEAFF. The rearrangement joins TRBV6-5 to TRBJ1-1; no reliable D call. The V end lost 7 bases, the J end lost 3 bases, and 12 bases lay between the germline ends. The CDR3 runs 13 residues. Germline loops: CDR1 MNHEY, CDR2 SVGAGI.

V is TRBV19 and J is TRBJ1-5; 11 nucleotides line up with TRBD1. The CDR3 runs 14 residues. The J segment lost 7 bases and the V segment lost 5 bases, leaving 4 bases of the junction unmatched. Germline V gene lookup returns CDR1 LNHDA and CDR2 SQIVND (reference sequence). The chain's CDR3 is CASSGDRGGQPQHF. CDR3 sequence (DNA): TGTGCCAGTAGTGGGGACAGGGGGGGACAGCCCCAGCATTTT.

V and J are TRBV3-1 (or the pseudogene TRBV3-2) and TRBJ2-7; 7 nucleotides align to TRBD2. V lost 1 base, J lost 1 base, and 4 bases stayed unmatched. From germline, CDR1 is LGHDT and CDR2 YNNKEL (reference sequence). The CDR3 consists of 15 residues. The CDR3 here is CASSQAPGGSYEQYF. The CDR3 DNA reads TGTGCCAGCAGCCAAGCGCCGGGAGGTTCCTACGAGCAGTACTTC.

The rearrangement links TRBV7-2 to TRBJ2-5, with D perhaps matching TRBD2 (7 bases). The germline V gene has CDR1 SGHTA and CDR2 FQGNSA. V dropped 4 bases and J dropped 7 bases, with 19 bases sitting between them. This CDR3 spans 15 amino acids. For the CDR3, the DNA is TGTGCCAGCAGCTCGAGGGGGGGGAGGTTTGGGACCCAGTACTTC. Translated: CASSSRGGRFGTQYF.

The chain combines TRBV6-4 with TRBJ2-2; TRBD2 matches at 12 bases. CDR3 length: 17 amino acids. Germline V gives CDR1 MRHNA, CDR2 SNTAGT. The V segment lost 6 bases and the J segment 2 bases; nucleotides outside the gene matches: 7. The CDR3: CASSPTSGGVNTGELFF. CDR3 nucleotide sequence: TGTGCCAGCAGCCCGACTAGCGGGGGAGTAAACACCGGGGAGCTGTTTTTT.

This CDR3 reads CASSNVVADSYEQYF. The CDR3 DNA is TGTGCCAGCAGCAACGTTGTAGCGGACTCCTACGAGCAGTACTTC. V usage is TRBV21-1 and J usage is TRBJ2-7; TRBD2 was called by the table and not checked on the DNA. TRBV21-1 is assigned pseudogene status. This CDR3 spans 15 amino acids.

The chain carries TRBV9 and TRBJ2-7; TRBD2 is a possible D gene (6 bases). This CDR3 is built from 13 residues. Germline V gives CDR1 SGDLS, CDR2 YYNGEE. Trimming pared 2 bases from V and 4 bases from J, leaving 10 bases between. CDR3: CASSVRLGYEQYF. Here the CDR3 DNA reads TGTGCCAGCAGCGTCCGACTAGGATACGAGCAGTACTTC.

As concerns this clone: This same CDR3 is encoded by further DNA sequences in the sample. The gene calls are TRBV27 and TRBJ2-2; 8 positions agree with TRBD2. V dropped 5 bases and J dropped 6; count of bases not matched to a gene: 14. This CDR3 comprises 17 residues. Germline V CDR1 and CDR2: MNHEY, SMNVEV (reference sequence). The CDR3, as DNA: TGTGCCAGCAGTCAAAAGATCGCGGGGGGCGGGGCCGGGGAGCTGTTTTTT. It encodes CASSQKIAGGGAGELFF.

This chain connects TRBV3-1 (or the pseudogene TRBV3-2) to TRBJ2-1, with TRBD2 matching 8 bases. Per the germline V gene, CDR1 is LGHDT and CDR2 is YNNKEL (reference sequence). V lost 4 bases and J lost 5; bases outside the gene matches: 13. The CDR3 has 17 residues. The DNA of the CDR3 is TGTGCCAGCAGCCTAGGGACTAGTCGAATATTGGACAATGAGCAGTTCTTC. Translating it yields CASSLGTSRILDNEQFF.

This clone was counted between two and nine times. The chain uses TRBV6-5 and TRBJ1-1, with D tentatively TRBD1 (5 bases). The germline gives CDR1 MNHEY, CDR2 SVGAGI. V lost 4 bases, J lost 0 bases, and 12 bases lay in between. The CDR3 has 15 amino acids. CDR3 loop: CASSSGVGLNTEAFF. In DNA form, the CDR3 reads TGTGCCAGCAGTTCGGGGGTGGGATTGAACACTGAAGCTTTCTTT.

The chain is built from TRBV19 and TRBJ2-1; TRBD2 matches at 9 bases. The CDR3 is 15 residues long. Germline V gene data show CDR1 as LNHDA and CDR2 as SQIVND (reference sequence). The V and J ends lost 2 bases and 7 bases, in that order; junction bases with no gene match: 6. The CDR3 DNA is TGTGCCAGTAGTATATGGCGGGAGGGTAGAAATGAGCAGTTCTTC. Translation gives CASSIWREGRNEQFF. Variable domain in full (rest from reference TRBV19 and TRBJ2-1): DGGITQSPKYLFRKEGQNVTLSCEQNLNHDAMYWYRQDPGQGLRLIYYSQIVNDFQKGDIAEGYSVSREKKESFPLTVTSAQKNPTAFYLCASSIWREGRNEQFFGPGTRLTVL.

This chain links TRBV6-5 with TRBJ1-2; 8 bases map to TRBD1. The CDR3 is 13 amino acids. Germline values: CDR1 MNHEY, CDR2 SVGAGI. J lost 5 bases, V lost 2 bases, and 1 base had no gene match. CDR3 loop: CASSYDRGYGYTF. In DNA, the CDR3 is TGTGCCAGCAGTTACGACAGGGGTTATGGCTACACCTTC.

The chain employs TRBV29-1 and TRBJ1-1; tentatively, D is TRBD1 (6 bases). The germline V gene has CDR1 SQVTM and CDR2 ANQGSEA. This CDR3 region has 14 residues. V was pared by 6 bases and J by 1 base, with 15 bases between. CDR3 sequence reads: CSVTRQVANTEAFF. In DNA, the CDR3 is TGCAGCGTGACAAGACAGGTTGCGAACACTGAAGCTTTCTTT. Together with reference TRBV29-1 and TRBJ1-1, the CDR3 gives the full variable domain: SAVISQKPSRDICQRGTSLTIQCQVDSQVTMMFWYRQQPGQSLTLIATANQGSEATYESGFVIDKFPISRPNLTFSTLTVSNMSPEDSSIYLCSVTRQVANTEAFFGQGTRLTVV.

The V gene is TRBV7-2, the J gene TRBJ1-2; D is uncertain. The CDR3 spans 14 residues. The V gene's germline CDR1 is SGHTA and CDR2 FQGNSA. Trimming removed 5 bases at V and 3 bases at J, with 13 bases between. The CDR3 sequence: CASSKDYRHYGYTF. The CDR3 DNA sequence: TGTGCCAGCAGCAAGGACTACAGACACTATGGCTACACCTTC.